This T cell receptor beta chain was sequenced in a study of cytomegalovirus exposure and HLA in healthy donors (dated by TCRdb to about 2017). Describing the broader study: An earlier analysis of approximately 640 of the donors reported 250 to 300 Gb of sequence data and 117 million unique TCR beta sequences from 150 million to 200 million T cells. Around 320 gigabases of sequencing data and 70 million to 85 million unique TCR sequences were included in an early release covering about 600 HLA-typed donors. Of the roughly 400 genotyped donors, roughly 80% fell in the genetic ancestry cluster associated with self-reported Caucasian donors. The study was designed to test whether signatures of past pathogen exposure could be identified by cataloging public T cell receptors. The study used immunosequencing to profile the T cell repertoires of approximately 630 subjects and linked those repertoires to cytomegalovirus serostatus. A separate validation cohort of roughly 120 different subjects was used in addition to the approximately 670-subject first cohort. To predict cytomegalovirus infection status, the study combined high-throughput TCR immunosequencing, statistical association of individual TCRs with disease status, and machine learning. A later analysis re-examined previously published TCR beta repertoires from several hundred donors and added high-resolution HLA genotyping to investigate patterns of TCR occurrence. In the later analysis, no new phenotypic data were used to find candidate immune exposures; instead, reliance was placed on TCR beta sequences and their occurrence across donors. An earlier analysis of 450 to 750 of the donors used high-throughput TCR beta sequencing to judge whether each TCR beta V gene segment behaved as functional or pseudogenic. Donor age, sex, ethnicity and CMV serostatus were compiled alongside the repertoire data. A later genetic analysis took genome-wide SNP genotypes for about 65% of the 666 donors and used that subset as a discovery cohort. All discovery cohort repertoires had been generated on a single sequencing platform. HLA typing covered class I and class II loci at four-digit resolution. The number of donors typed differed by locus, with 629-630 for A, B, C, DRB1 and DQB1, 522 for DQA1, approximately 570 for DPA1, and approximately 470 for DPB1. Five DR-DQ haplotypes were treated as single units for association and clustering because of strong linkage in the cohort. Among 398 genotyped donors of the cohort, an average of around 220,000 unique TCR beta nucleotide sequences was sequenced per donor, of which about 19% were non-productive. General study outcomes and caveats: A later analysis associated 16,951 TCR beta sequences with specific HLA alleles at a false discovery rate of 0.05. Strong co-occurrence of HLA alleles, especially DR and DQ, made assigning TCR associations to individual alleles difficult. According to a later analysis, TCR association rates differed among HLA loci, with DRB1 alleles showing the most associated TCRs and HLA-C alleles showing the fewest. Presence/absence analyses assumed roughly uniform sequencing depth across donors, an assumption that may not hold. In a later genetic analysis, a missense DCLRE1C variant was associated with V-gene and J-gene trimming of TCR beta chains, and the association was replicated in an independent cohort. In vitro tests confirmed that three of the cytomegalovirus-associated TCR beta chains recognize cytomegalovirus antigens. A further reported finding was that TCR beta sequences accurately predicted the HLA-A and HLA-B alleles for most subjects in the first cohort. Several of the top co-occurrence clusters appeared to be linked to parvovirus B19, influenza, CMV and Epstein-Barr virus, according to a later analysis. A cluster of highly shared sequence variants was judged likely to be a technical artifact of the sequencing pipeline. The classifier was reported to diagnose cytomegalovirus status with high specificity and sensitivity in both the original and validation cohorts. It was suggested by the authors that the approach could potentially be generalized to other disease states and immunological phenotypes. In this cohort, only TCR beta chains were sequenced, and detectable features were limited by the absence of alpha or paired-chain data. Some IMGT-functional V segments, including TRBV6-2 and TRBV6-3, could not be distinguished by the 87-base-pair reads and were therefore excluded. HLA typing was unavailable for some donors at each locus, so association tests used only the typed subset. The study listed approximately 160 TCR beta chains as associated with cytomegalovirus. Immune exposure information for the cohort was limited to CMV serostatus. In an earlier analysis of some 640 of the donors, most TCR beta V segments were observed in productive rearrangements about 87% or about 30% of the time, broadly matching IMGT annotations. Linkage disequilibrium might explain the correlated functional status among segregating V segments, but an unknown experimental factor could not be excluded. Most TCR sequences were observed very rarely across donors, whereas some public TCRs were present in many individuals. Compared with the roughly 720-donor mean, donors in an Asian-associated ancestry cluster had fewer N-insertions in productive TCRs, according to a later genetic analysis. In a later analysis, most CMV-associated TCR beta chains were found to appear HLA-restricted, with HLA associations seemingly driven largely by CMV exposure. A later analysis found that HLA-associated TCR beta chains were more clonally expanded and had lower generation probabilities than equally common non-associated chains. Because counts were too low, about 18 rarely observed V segments, including chromosome 9 orphons, were left out of the earlier analysis of about 620 of the donors.

The protocol used for the library was the immunoSEQ multiplex PCR assay. For the multiplex PCR, a mixture combining 60 forward primers for TCR Vbeta segments and 13 reverse primers for TCR Jbeta segments was used. The CDR3 region of rearranged TCR beta genes was amplified from genomic DNA with a multiplex PCR assay. On the Illumina HiSeq System, the amplified TCR beta libraries were sequenced as 87-base-pair reads. Per the authors' processing: A later analysis counted about 76 million unique TCR beta chains across the 550 to 700 repertoires, and 9 million to 14 million of these chains were shared by at least two donors. Raw reads were error-corrected and collapsed into unique sequences with a nearest-neighbor algorithm that merged closely related sequences to remove PCR and sequencing errors. Alignment of CDR3 sequences to IMGT reference sequences was used to assign V, D and J gene segments. For a sequence to be retained, at least a six-nucleotide match to both a V gene segment and a J gene segment was required. Rearrangements were classified as productive when the CDR3 lacked stop codons and remained in frame with V and J, and all other rearrangements were classified as non-productive. CDR3 was defined according to IMGT convention as the region running from the second conserved V-encoded cysteine to the conserved J-encoded phenylalanine. The earlier analysis of about 570 of the donors excluded any sequence lacking an unambiguous match to a single V gene segment. In an earlier analysis of several hundred of the donors, a V segment was called functional when productive rearrangements were above 56.7%, and segregating when the standard deviation between donors exceeded 5%. To diagnose cytomegalovirus status from the catalog of TCR beta chain sequences, a statistical classification framework was built. In a later analysis, TCR nucleotide sequences were compared against IMGT/GENE-DB human TR gene sequences so that V and J genes could be assigned. A later analysis assigned CDR3 sequences and most-parsimonious VDJ recombination scenarios with the TCRdist pipeline. In a later analysis, each TCR beta chain was defined by its CDR3 amino acid sequence together with its V-gene family, and reads without a unique V-gene family were excluded. To address suspected cross-contamination and a sequencing artifact, a later analysis removed around 600 highly shared, low-generation-probability nucleotide sequences. A later analysis calculated a clonal expansion index for each public chain from normalized within-repertoire ranks of inferred template counts. A later analysis computed generation probabilities with a VDJ recombination model fitted to out-of-frame rearrangements, and checked the results against IGoR. In a later analysis, hypergeometric tests were used to score TCR-TCR, TCR-HLA and TCR-CMV co-occurrence, with a repertoire-size bias correction applied to TCR pairs. A later analysis estimated false discovery rates by permuting HLA or CMV assignments 20 times. In a later analysis, co-occurring TCRs were grouped with DBSCAN, and TCRdist sequence similarity was added when clustering was performed within HLA-allele-positive subsets. Co-occurrence clustering excluded repertoires with fewer than 30,000 or more than 120,000 public chains, plus five with anomalous nucleotide sharing. In TCRdb, the immuneACCESS table is reduced to in-frame sequences with V and J assigned. These tables do not hold every clone; where another copy was compared, an unresolved V gene accounts for under half, and the others remain unexplained. The D gene and trimming were derived from the DNA, and the V and J assignments and clone size from that table. This sample is represented by 110,000 to 150,000 clones; 78% of them were singletons. Clones ranked in the top ten supply roughly 2.9% of the sample.

As regards this clone: Its binding antigen is unknown. Per-nucleotide qualities are absent, and no much larger clonotype sits a single base away.

The cohort comprised some 680 healthy bone marrow donors. At the time of sampling, every cohort member was nominally healthy, though immune exposures that went unrecorded were likely present. The donor tested CMV seronegative and was one of the 352 seronegative cohort members. Every donor gave a peripheral blood sample, and the peripheral blood mononuclear cells from that sample were used for TCR beta sequencing. The Qiagen DNeasy Blood Extraction Kit was used to extract genomic DNA from the blood cell samples. From V the trimming removes 5 bases and from J it removes 1 base, while the gene matches leave 4 bases of the junction unaccounted for. The CDR3 measures 14 amino acids from cysteine to phenylalanine. Just the 42-base CDR3 DNA is kept, in frame starting at base 1. The CDR1 and CDR2 encoded by the germline V gene are MNHEY and SVGAGI.

Here the chain combines TRBV6-5 and TRBJ1-1, with 7 bases in between that match TRBD1. The sequencing sample was made of PBMCs. The receptor comes from a female donor in good health and CMV-seronegative. The CDR3 has the sequence CASSIDRANTEAFF. The DNA sequence is TGTGCCAGCAGTATCGACAGGGCGAACACTGAAGCTTTCTTT.